The T cell receptor beta chain under discussion was sequenced for a study of T cells in Graves' hyperthyroidism and ophthalmopathy. V dropped 5 bases and J dropped 2; count of bases not matched to a gene: 3. CDR3 size: 15 residues. This clonotype was seen a handful of times. Amplification of TCR beta CDR3 regions was performed using RNA transcripts as template. HTBI primers were employed in a first-round RT-PCR of the TCR CDR3. TCRdb re-called the multiplex PCR reads through MiXCR, storing one row per CDR3 protein. Of about 640,000 distinct CDR3 sequences listed, about a fifth are singletons. Specimen: blood. This receptor was identified in a man aged 25-40 years with Graves' ophthalmopathy. The chain carries TRBV12-3 or TRBV12-4 and TRBJ2-7; 13 bases line up with TRBD2. The CDR3 spells CASSAGTSGAYEQYF. CDR3 nucleotide sequence: TGTGCCAGCAGTGCCGGGACTAGCGGGGCCTACGAGCAGTACTTC.